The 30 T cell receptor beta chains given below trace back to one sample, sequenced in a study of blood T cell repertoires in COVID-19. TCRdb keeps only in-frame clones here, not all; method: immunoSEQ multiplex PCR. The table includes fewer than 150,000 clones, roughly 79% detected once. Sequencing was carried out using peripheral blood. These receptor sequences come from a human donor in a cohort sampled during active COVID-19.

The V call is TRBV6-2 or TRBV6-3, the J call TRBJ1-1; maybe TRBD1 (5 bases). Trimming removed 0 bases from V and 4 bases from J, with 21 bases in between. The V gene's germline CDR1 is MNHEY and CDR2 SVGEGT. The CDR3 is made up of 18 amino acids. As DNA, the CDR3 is TGTGCCAGCAGTTACTCATGGGTCGGCGGGGCAGAGGGCACTGAAGCTTTCTTT. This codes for CASSYSWVGGAEGTEAFF.

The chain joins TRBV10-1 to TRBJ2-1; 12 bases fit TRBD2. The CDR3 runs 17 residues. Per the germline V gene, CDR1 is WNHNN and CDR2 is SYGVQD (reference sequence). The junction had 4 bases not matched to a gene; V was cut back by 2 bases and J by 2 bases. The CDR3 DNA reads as TGCGCCAGCAGTGAGAGTCTAGCGGGGGGGACCTACAATGAGCAGTTCTTC. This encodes CASSESLAGGTYNEQFF.

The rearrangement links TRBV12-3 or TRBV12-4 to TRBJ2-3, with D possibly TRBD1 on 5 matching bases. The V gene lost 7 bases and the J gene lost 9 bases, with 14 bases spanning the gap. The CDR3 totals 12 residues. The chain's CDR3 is CASTFPGQTQYF. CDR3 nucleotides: TGTGCCAGCACTTTCCCCGGACAAACGCAGTATTTT.

The CDR3, as DNA: TGTGCCAGCAGCACCCGACAGGAAACTAATGAAAAACTGTTTTTT. The encoded protein is CASSTRQETNEKLFF. This chain links TRBV5-4 with TRBJ1-4; TRBD1 might be the D (6 bases). The V gene's germline CDR1 is SGHNT and CDR2 YYREEE (reference sequence). CDR3 length: 15 residues. Trimming stripped 4 bases from V and 1 base from J, with 11 bases between. Using reference TRBV5-4 and TRBJ1-4 for the parts outside the CDR3, the full variable domain is ETGVTQSPTHLIKTRGQQVTLRCSSQSGHNTVSWYQQALGQGPQFIFQYYREEENGRGNFPPRFSGLQFPNYSSELNVNALELDDSALYLCASSTRQETNEKLFFGSGTQLSVL.

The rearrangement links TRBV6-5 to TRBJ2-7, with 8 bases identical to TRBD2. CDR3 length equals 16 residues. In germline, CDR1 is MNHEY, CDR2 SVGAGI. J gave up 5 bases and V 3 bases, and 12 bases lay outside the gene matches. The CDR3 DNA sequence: TGTGCCAGCAGTTATACTAGCGGAGAGCACCCAGACGAGCAGTACTTC. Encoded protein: CASSYTSGEHPDEQYF.

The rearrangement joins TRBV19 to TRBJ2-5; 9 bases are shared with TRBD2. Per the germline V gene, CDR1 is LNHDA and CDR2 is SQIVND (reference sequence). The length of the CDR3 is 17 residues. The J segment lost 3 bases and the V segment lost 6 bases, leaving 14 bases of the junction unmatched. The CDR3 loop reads CASSPQLAGLSEETQYF. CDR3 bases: TGTGCCAGTAGCCCCCAACTAGCGGGCCTGTCGGAAGAGACCCAGTACTTC.

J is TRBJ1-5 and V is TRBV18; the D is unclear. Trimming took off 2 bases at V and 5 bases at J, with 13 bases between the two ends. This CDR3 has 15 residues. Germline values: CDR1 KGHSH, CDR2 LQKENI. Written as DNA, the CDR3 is TGTGCCAGCTCACCAACAGCCCGCGCTGATCAGCCCCAGCATTTT. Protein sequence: CASSPTARADQPQHF.

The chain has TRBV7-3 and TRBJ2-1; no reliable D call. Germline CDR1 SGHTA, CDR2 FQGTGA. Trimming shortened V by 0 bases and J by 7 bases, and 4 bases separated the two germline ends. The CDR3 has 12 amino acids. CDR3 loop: CASSLTGNEQFF. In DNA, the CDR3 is TGTGCCAGCAGCTTAACCGGGAATGAGCAGTTCTTC.

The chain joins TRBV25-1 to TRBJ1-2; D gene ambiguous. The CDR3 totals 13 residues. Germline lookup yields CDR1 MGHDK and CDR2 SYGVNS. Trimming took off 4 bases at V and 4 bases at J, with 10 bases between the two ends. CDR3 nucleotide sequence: TGTGCCAGCAGTGGTGGAGCATCCTATGGCTACACCTTC. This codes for CASSGGASYGYTF.

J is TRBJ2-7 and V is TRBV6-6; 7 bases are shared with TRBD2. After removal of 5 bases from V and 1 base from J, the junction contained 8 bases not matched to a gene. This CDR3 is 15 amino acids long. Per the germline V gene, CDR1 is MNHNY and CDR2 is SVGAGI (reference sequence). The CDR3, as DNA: TGTGCCAGCAGTCCCGGACTAGTCAAATCCTACGAGCAGTACTTC. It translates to CASSPGLVKSYEQYF.

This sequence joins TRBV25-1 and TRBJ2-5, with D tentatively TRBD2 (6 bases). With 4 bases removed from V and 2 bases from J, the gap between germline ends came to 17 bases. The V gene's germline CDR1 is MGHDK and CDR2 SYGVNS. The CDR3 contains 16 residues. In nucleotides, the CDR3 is TGTGCCAGCAGTGTATCCTGGGGGACTTTTCAAGAGACCCAGTACTTC. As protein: CASSVSWGTFQETQYF.

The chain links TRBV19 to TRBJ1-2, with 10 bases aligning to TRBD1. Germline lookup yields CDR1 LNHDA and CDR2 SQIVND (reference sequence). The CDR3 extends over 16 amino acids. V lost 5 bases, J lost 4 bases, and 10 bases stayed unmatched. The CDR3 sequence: CASSPPGQGRTYGYTF. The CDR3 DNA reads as TGTGCCAGTAGTCCCCCGGGACAGGGGAGGACCTATGGCTACACCTTC.

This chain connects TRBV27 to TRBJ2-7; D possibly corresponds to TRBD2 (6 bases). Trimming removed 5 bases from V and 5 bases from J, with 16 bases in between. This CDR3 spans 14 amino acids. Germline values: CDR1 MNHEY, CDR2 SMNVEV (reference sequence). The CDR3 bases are TGTGCCAGCAGTCCCTTGGCGGGGTTTAACGAGCAGTACTTC. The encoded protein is CASSPLAGFNEQYF.

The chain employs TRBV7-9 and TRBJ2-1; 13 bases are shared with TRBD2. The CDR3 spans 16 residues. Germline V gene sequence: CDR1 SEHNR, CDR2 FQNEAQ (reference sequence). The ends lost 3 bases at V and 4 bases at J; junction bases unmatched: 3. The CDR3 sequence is CASSFRLAGGYNEQFF. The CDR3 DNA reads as TGTGCCAGCAGCTTCCGACTAGCGGGGGGTTACAATGAGCAGTTCTTC.

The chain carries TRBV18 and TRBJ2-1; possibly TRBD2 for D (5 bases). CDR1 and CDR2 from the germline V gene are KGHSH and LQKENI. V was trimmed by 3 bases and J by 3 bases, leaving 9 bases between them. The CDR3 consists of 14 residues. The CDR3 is CASSPREGYNEQFF. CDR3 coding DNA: TGTGCCAGCTCACCCCGAGAGGGCTACAATGAGCAGTTCTTC. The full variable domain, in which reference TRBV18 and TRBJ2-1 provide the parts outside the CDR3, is NAGVMQNPRHLVRRRGQEARLRCSPMKGHSHVYWYRQLPEEGLKFMVYLQKENIIDESGMPKERFSAEFPKEGPSILRIQQVVRGDSAAYFCASSPREGYNEQFFGPGTRLTVL.

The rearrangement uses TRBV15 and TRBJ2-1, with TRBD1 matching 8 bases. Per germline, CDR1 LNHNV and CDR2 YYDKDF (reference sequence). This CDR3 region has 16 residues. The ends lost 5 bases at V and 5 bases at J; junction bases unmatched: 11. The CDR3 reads CATSWSRGTGHNEQFF. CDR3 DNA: TGTGCCACCAGCTGGTCACGCGGGACAGGTCACAATGAGCAGTTCTTC.

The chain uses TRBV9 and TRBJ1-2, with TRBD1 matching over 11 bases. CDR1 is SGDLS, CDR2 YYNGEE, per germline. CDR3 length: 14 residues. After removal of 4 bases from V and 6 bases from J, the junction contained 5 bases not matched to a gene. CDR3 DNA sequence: TGTGCCAGCAGCCCGGACAGGGGGCGCCATGGCTACACCTTC. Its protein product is CASSPDRGRHGYTF.

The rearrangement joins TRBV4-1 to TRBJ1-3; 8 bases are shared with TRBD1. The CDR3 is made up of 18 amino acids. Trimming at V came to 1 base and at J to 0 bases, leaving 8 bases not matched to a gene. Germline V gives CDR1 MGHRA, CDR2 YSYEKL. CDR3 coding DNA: TGCGCCAGCAGCCAAGGAAGGCTGGGACAGGCCTCTGGAAACACCATATATTTT. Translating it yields CASSQGRLGQASGNTIYF.

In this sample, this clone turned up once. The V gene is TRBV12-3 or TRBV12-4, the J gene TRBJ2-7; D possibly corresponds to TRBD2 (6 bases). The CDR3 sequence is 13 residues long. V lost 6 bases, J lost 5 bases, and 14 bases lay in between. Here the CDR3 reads CASSRLVYHEQYF. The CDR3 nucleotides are TGTGCCAGCAGCCGACTAGTCTACCACGAGCAGTACTTC.

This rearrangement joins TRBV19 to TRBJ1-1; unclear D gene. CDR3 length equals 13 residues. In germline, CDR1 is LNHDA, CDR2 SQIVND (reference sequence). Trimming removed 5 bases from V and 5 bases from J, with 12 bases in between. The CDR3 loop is CASSPPPRTEAFF. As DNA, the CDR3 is TGTGCCAGTAGTCCCCCCCCGAGGACTGAAGCTTTCTTT.

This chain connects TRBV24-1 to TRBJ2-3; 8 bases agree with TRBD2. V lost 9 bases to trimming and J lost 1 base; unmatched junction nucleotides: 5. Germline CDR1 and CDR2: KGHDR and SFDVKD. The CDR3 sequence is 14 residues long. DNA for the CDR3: TGTGCCACCTCGGGGGGGCTGGGCACAGATACGCAGTATTTT. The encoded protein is CATSGGLGTDTQYF.

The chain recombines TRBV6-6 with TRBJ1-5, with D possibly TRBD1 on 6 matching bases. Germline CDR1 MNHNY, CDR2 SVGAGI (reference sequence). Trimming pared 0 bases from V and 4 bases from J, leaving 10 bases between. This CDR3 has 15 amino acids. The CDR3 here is CASSYSDSLNQPQHF. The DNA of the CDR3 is TGTGCCAGCAGTTACTCGGACAGCTTAAATCAGCCCCAGCATTTT.

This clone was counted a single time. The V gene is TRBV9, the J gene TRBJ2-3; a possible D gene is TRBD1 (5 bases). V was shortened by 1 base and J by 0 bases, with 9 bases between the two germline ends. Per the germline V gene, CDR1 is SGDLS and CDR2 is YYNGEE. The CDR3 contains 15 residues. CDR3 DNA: TGTGCCAGCAGCGTAACTCAGGGAAGCACAGATACGCAGTATTTT. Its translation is CASSVTQGSTDTQYF.

DNA of the CDR3: TGTGCCAGCAGCTTAACTGGCGCAGGGCAGACTAATGAAAAACTGTTTTTT. Protein sequence: CASSLTGAGQTNEKLFF. The genes are TRBV7-3 and TRBJ1-4, with a weak D call TRBD1 (5 bases). Germline CDR1 is SGHTA and CDR2 is FQGTGA. CDR3 length: 17 amino acids. The V end was cut by 0 bases, the J end by 2 bases, with 13 bases between. Drawing the rest from reference TRBV7-3 and TRBJ1-4, the complete variable domain is GAGVSQTPSNKVTEKGKYVELRCDPISGHTALYWYRQSLGQGPEFLIYFQGTGAADDSGLPNDRFFAVRPEGSVSTLKIQRTERGDSAVYLCASSLTGAGQTNEKLFFGSGTQLSVL.

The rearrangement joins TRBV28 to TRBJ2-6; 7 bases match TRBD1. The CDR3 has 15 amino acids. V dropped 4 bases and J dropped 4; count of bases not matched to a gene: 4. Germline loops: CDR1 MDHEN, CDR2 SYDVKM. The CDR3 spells CASSSGTAGANVLTF. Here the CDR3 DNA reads TGTGCCAGCAGTTCCGGGACAGCCGGGGCCAACGTCCTGACTTTC.

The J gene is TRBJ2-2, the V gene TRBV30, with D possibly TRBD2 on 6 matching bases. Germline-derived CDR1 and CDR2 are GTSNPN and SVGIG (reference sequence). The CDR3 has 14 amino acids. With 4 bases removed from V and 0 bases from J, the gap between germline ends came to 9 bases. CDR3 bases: TGTGCCTGGAACGGGGGACCGAACACCGGGGAGCTGTTTTTT. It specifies CAWNGGPNTGELFF. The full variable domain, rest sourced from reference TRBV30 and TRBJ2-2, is SQTIHQWPATLVQPVGSPLSLECTVEGTSNPNLYWYRQAAGRGLQLLFYSVGIGQISSEVPQNLSASRPQDRQFILSSKKLLLSDSGFYLCAWNGGPNTGELFFGEGSRLTVL.

CDR3 in amino acids: CASSEEEGWNGYTF. CDR3 sequence (DNA): TGTGCCAGCAGTGAAGAGGAGGGTTGGAATGGCTACACCTTC. The chain is built from TRBV2 and TRBJ1-2; D gene unclear. The germline gives CDR1 SNHLY, CDR2 FYNNEI. This CDR3 region has 14 residues. Trimming removed 1 base from V and 6 bases from J, with 12 bases in between.

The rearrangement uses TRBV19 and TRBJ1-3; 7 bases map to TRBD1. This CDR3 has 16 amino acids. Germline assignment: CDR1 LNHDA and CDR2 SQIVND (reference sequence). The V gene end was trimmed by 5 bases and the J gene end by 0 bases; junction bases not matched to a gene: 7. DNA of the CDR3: TGTGCCAGTAGTCGACCGGGACAGCTCTCTGGAAACACCATATATTTT. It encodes CASSRPGQLSGNTIYF.

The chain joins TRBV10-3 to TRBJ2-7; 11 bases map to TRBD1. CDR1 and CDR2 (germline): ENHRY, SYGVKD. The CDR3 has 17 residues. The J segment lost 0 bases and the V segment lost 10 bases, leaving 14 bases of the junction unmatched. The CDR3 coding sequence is TGTGCCACCTGGGCCCCTGGACAGGGGGCGAGCTCCTACGAGCAGTACTTC. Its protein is CATWAPGQGASSYEQYF.

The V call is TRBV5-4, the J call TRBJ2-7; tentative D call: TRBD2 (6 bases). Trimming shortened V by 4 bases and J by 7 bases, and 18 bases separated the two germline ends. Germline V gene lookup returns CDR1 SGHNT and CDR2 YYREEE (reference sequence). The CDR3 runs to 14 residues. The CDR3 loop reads CASSEAWEVGEQYF. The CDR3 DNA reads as TGTGCCAGCAGCGAGGCCTGGGAGGTCGGGGAGCAGTACTTC.